This T cell receptor beta chain was found in a study of shared clonotypes between healthy human individuals. Overall study findings and caveats: Deeper or shallower sequencing was expected to change how clonotypes are shared among donors.

Germline CDR1 reads MGHDK; CDR2 reads SYGVNS. This CDR3 has 15 residues. Trimming stripped 6 bases from V and 2 bases from J, with 17 bases between. The run depth of the assay was deep. Profiled with immunoSEQ multiplex PCR; TCRdb holds only in-frame clones, not every one. The table includes roughly 640,000 clones, less than 98% detected once. Points on this clone: The antigen is not known.

This TCR derives from a woman aged 30 to 39 in good health. This chain links TRBV25-1 with TRBJ2-7; maybe TRBD2 (6 bases). What was sequenced was naive CD4+ T cells sorted from blood. Documented subset: CD45RA+ positively selected. The CDR3 region has the DNA TGTGCCAGCAGCGAAGAAAGCGGGTCACCCTACGAGCAGTACTTC. This sequence encodes CASSEESGSPYEQYF.